The next 8 T cell receptor beta chains were all read from a single sample in a study of cytomegalovirus exposure and HLA in healthy donors. The primer mix had 60 Vbeta and 13 Jbeta primers. Data came from immunoSEQ multiplex PCR; TCRdb stores just in-frame clones and leaves some out. In the table there are 130,000 to 150,000 clones, roughly 78% of which are singletons. Sequenced: PBMCs. These receptors were taken from a man younger than 40 in good health and CMV-seronegative.

The chain links TRBV4-1 to TRBJ2-1; no firm D call. V shed 4 bases and J shed 6 bases, with 10 bases lying between them. The V gene's germline CDR1 is MGHRA and CDR2 YSYEKL. The length of the CDR3 is 13 residues. The CDR3 protein is CASSRGRSNEQFF. The CDR3 DNA sequence: TGCGCCAGCAGCCGCGGAAGGAGCAATGAGCAGTTCTTC.

This chain joins TRBV7-9 and TRBJ2-5; TRBD2 might be the D (6 bases). The CDR3 contains 13 residues. From germline, CDR1 is SEHNR and CDR2 FQNEAQ (reference sequence). V lost 5 bases, J lost 4 bases, and 11 bases lay in between. CDR3 residues: CASSIMGGETQYF. CDR3 nucleotide sequence: TGTGCCAGCAGCATAATGGGGGGAGAGACCCAGTACTTC.

The chain links TRBV4-2 to TRBJ1-1, with 12 bases fitting TRBD1. V was clipped by 4 bases and J by 4 bases; unmatched bases: 10. Germline assignment: CDR1 LGHNA and CDR2 YNFKEQ. CDR3 length: 17 amino acids. The CDR3 region has the DNA TGTGCCAGCAGCCCGGGACAGGGGGCGCGGGTAGGCACTGAAGCTTTCTTT. It yields the protein CASSPGQGARVGTEAFF.

Points on this clone: One end of the junction fails to match germline, which may point to a read error. V is TRBV6-1 and J is TRBJ2-5; 10 bases line up with TRBD1. CDR1 is MNHNS, CDR2 SASEGT, per germline. There are 15 residues in the CDR3. Here the CDR3 reads CASSHQGTGEETLYF. The CDR3 coding sequence is TGTGCCAGCAGCCACCAAGGGACAGGGGAAGAGACCCTGTACTTC.

V is TRBV2 and J is TRBJ1-2, with a weak D call TRBD1 (6 bases). The CDR3 has 12 amino acids. Germline CDR1 SNHLY, CDR2 FYNNEI. The V end lost 6 bases, the J end lost 8 bases, and 13 bases lay between the germline ends. The DNA for the CDR3 is TGTGCCAGCAGCCAACAGGGCGGAGGCTACACCTTC. Translated, it gives CASSQQGGGYTF.

This clone was observed a handful of times. CDR3 loop: CASSPGTEAFF. The CDR3 DNA reads as TGTGCCAGCAGCCCCGGGACAGAAGCTTTCTTT. The chain links TRBV7-9 to TRBJ1-1, with D tentatively TRBD1 (6 bases). Trimming took off 5 bases at V and 8 bases at J, with 9 bases between the two ends. Germline V gene data show CDR1 as SEHNR and CDR2 as FQNEAQ (reference sequence). The CDR3 contains 11 residues.

V and J are TRBV6-5 and TRBJ1-5; D unclear. CDR1 is MNHEY and CDR2 is SVGAGI in the germline V gene. The CDR3 consists of 15 residues. Trimming took 7 bases from V and 1 from J, leaving 14 bases between them. The CDR3 DNA reads as TGTGCCAGCAAGAGGGCCACTTCGAGCAATCAGCCCCAGCATTTT. Its protein is CASKRATSSNQPQHF.

V gene TRBV9 combines with J gene TRBJ1-6; the D gene is possibly TRBD1 (6 bases). Germline CDR1 reads SGDLS; CDR2 reads YYNGEE. V was trimmed by 0 bases and J by 7 bases, leaving 11 bases between them. The CDR3 totals 15 residues. The CDR3 DNA follows: TGTGCCAGCAGCGTAGGGGGGGGGCAAAATTCACCCCTCCACTTT. Translation: CASSVGGGQNSPLHF.